Below are 18 T cell receptor beta chains sequenced from a single sample in a study of shared clonotypes between healthy human individuals. Profiled with immunoSEQ multiplex PCR; TCRdb holds only in-frame clones, not every one. The data contain about 1.9 million clones, about 94% of them seen just once; the ten biggest clones take up more than 1.5%. CD45RO-negative cells were positively selected for CCR7, leaving out terminally differentiated effector memory CD45RA+ cells. The specimen was naive CD8+ T cells from PBMCs. The receptor set was obtained from a man aged 18 to 35 in good health. Some clones in this sample may be carry-over from other donors' samples.

The rearrangement uses TRBV4-1 and TRBJ1-1; tentatively, D is TRBD1 (5 bases). V lost 7 bases to trimming and J lost 5 bases, with 17 bases between them. Germline V gene lookup returns CDR1 MGHRA and CDR2 YSYEKL. The CDR3 runs 14 residues. Here the CDR3 reads CASTTGTRATEAFF. The DNA for the CDR3 is TGCGCCAGCACCACCGGGACCCGGGCTACTGAAGCTTTCTTT.

This chain connects TRBV29-1 to TRBJ2-5, with 7 bases that match TRBD2. There are 14 residues in the CDR3. Germline V gene data show CDR1 as SQVTM and CDR2 as ANQGSEA. The V segment lost 2 bases and the J segment 5 bases; nucleotides outside the gene matches: 8. As DNA, the CDR3 is TGCAGCGTTGAATCCGGGAGGAGGGAGGAGACCCAGTACTTC. This gives the protein CSVESGRREETQYF. Filled out from reference TRBV29-1 and TRBJ2-5, the complete variable domain reads SAVISQKPSRDICQRGTSLTIQCQVDSQVTMMFWYRQQPGQSLTLIATANQGSEATYESGFVIDKFPISRPNLTFSTLTVSNMSPEDSSIYLCSVESGRREETQYFGPGTRLLVL.

The V gene is TRBV11-2, the J gene TRBJ2-7; TRBD2 agrees at 7 bases. From germline, CDR1 is SGHAT and CDR2 FQNNGV. The CDR3 consists of 16 residues. V shed 4 bases, J shed 3 bases, and the junction held 12 bases outside the gene matches. CDR3 sequence (DNA): TGTGCCAGCAGCTACTACCGTAGCGGGTCGAACTACGAGCAGTACTTC. It codes for CASSYYRSGSNYEQYF.

The chain uses TRBV28 and TRBJ2-1, with TRBD1 as a possible D gene (6 bases). Trimming took off 1 base at V and 3 bases at J, with 10 bases between the two ends. The CDR3 covers 15 residues. CDR1 and CDR2 from the germline V gene are MDHEN and SYDVKM. CDR3 sequence reads: CASSLFGQNYNEQFF. The CDR3 DNA reads TGTGCCAGCAGTTTATTTGGACAGAACTACAATGAGCAGTTCTTC. The full variable domain, rest sourced from reference TRBV28 and TRBJ2-1, is DVKVTQSSRYLVKRTGEKVFLECVQDMDHENMFWYRQDPGLGLRLIYFSYDVKMKEKGDIPEGYSVSREKKERFSLILESASTNQTSMYLCASSLFGQNYNEQFFGPGTRLTVL.

V gene TRBV11-2 combines with J gene TRBJ2-7; D unresolved. Per germline, CDR1 SGHAT and CDR2 FQNNGV. The CDR3 is 12 residues long. V was trimmed by 3 bases and J by 4 bases, leaving 7 bases between them. This CDR3 is CASSFTVYEQYF. In DNA form, the CDR3 reads TGTGCCAGCAGCTTCACAGTTTACGAGCAGTACTTC.

This chain links TRBV6-5 with TRBJ2-7, with D uncertain. Looked up from germline, CDR1 is MNHEY and CDR2 is SVGAGI. The CDR3 spans 11 residues. The ends were cut back, 5 bases at V and 6 bases at J, with 8 bases in the middle. CDR3 region: CASSESGEQYF. The CDR3 bases are TGTGCCAGCAGTGAATCTGGCGAGCAGTACTTC.

This rearrangement joins TRBV6-1 to TRBJ2-1, with 9 bases that match TRBD2. The germline CDR1 and CDR2 sequences are MNHNS and SASEGT. This CDR3 contains 16 residues. V trimming: 4 bases; J trimming: 9 bases; junction bases outside the gene matches: 13. CDR3 DNA: TGTGCCAGCAGTGGCCCCGCAGCGGGAGGTACTGGTGAGCAGTTCTTC. Translating gives CASSGPAAGGTGEQFF.

The genes are TRBV27 and TRBJ2-7; D uncertain. Germline CDR1 reads MNHEY; CDR2 reads SMNVEV (reference sequence). V was cut by 3 bases and J by 0 bases, with 9 bases left in between. CDR3 length: 14 amino acids. This CDR3 is CASSFQVSSYEQYF. DNA for the CDR3: TGTGCCAGCAGTTTCCAGGTCAGCTCCTACGAGCAGTACTTC.

This rearrangement joins TRBV4-1 to TRBJ2-7; 9 bases fit TRBD2. This CDR3 comprises 15 residues. Germline V gene sequence: CDR1 MGHRA, CDR2 YSYEKL. J lost 2 bases, V lost 3 bases, and 5 bases had no gene match. CDR3 sequence reads: CASSHGREGPYEQYF. The CDR3, as DNA: TGCGCCAGCAGCCACGGGCGGGAGGGCCCCTACGAGCAGTACTTC.

The chain is built from TRBV5-1 and TRBJ2-7; D is uncertain. CDR3 size: 14 residues. Germline values: CDR1 SGHRS, CDR2 YFSETQ. Trimming removed 0 bases from V and 0 bases from J, with 7 bases in between. This CDR3 is CASSLAMGSYEQYF. In DNA form, the CDR3 reads TGCGCCAGCAGCTTGGCCATGGGCTCCTACGAGCAGTACTTC.

The V gene is TRBV11-2, the J gene TRBJ2-2; D may be TRBD2 (5 bases). The CDR3 totals 13 residues. CDR1 is SGHAT and CDR2 is FQNNGV in the germline V gene. Trimming took 8 bases from V and 1 from J, leaving 8 bases between them. For the CDR3, the DNA is TGTGCCAGCCCGGAGGTGAACACCGGGGAGCTGTTTTTT. The encoded protein is CASPEVNTGELFF.

The rearrangement links TRBV2 to TRBJ2-5; 7 bases match TRBD2. V trimming: 7 bases; J trimming: 7 bases; junction bases outside the gene matches: 18. Germline CDR1 is SNHLY and CDR2 is FYNNEI. The length of the CDR3 is 16 residues. CDR3 residues: CASNARDYPSLGTQYF. The CDR3 DNA follows: TGTGCCAGCAACGCTCGGGACTACCCAAGCTTAGGGACCCAGTACTTC.

The rearrangement links TRBV19 to TRBJ1-2; D is possibly TRBD1 (5 bases). The CDR3 length is 16 residues. In germline, CDR1 is LNHDA, CDR2 SQIVND (reference sequence). Trimming stripped 7 bases from V and 8 bases from J, with 26 bases between. As DNA, the CDR3 is TGTGCCAGTACTCTATCCGGTGAGGGGCTGGGTAAGGGCTACACCTTC. It specifies CASTLSGEGLGKGYTF.

The J gene is TRBJ1-1, the V gene TRBV19, with D possibly matching TRBD1 (5 bases). The CDR3 consists of 15 residues. The germline CDR1 and CDR2 sequences are LNHDA and SQIVND (reference sequence). Deletions cut 5 bases from V and 1 base from J, with 14 bases between. The CDR3 nucleotides are TGTGCCAGTAGTGGACCGGGACGGAGGAACACTGAAGCTTTCTTT. It translates to CASSGPGRRNTEAFF.

The rearrangement links TRBV5-1 to TRBJ2-7; D uncertain. Germline-derived CDR1 and CDR2 are SGHRS and YFSETQ. The CDR3 spans 13 residues. V lost 1 base and J 6 bases, leaving 11 bases between the germline ends. The chain's CDR3 is CASSLSLAREQYF. The CDR3 DNA sequence: TGCGCCAGCAGCTTGTCCTTGGCGCGCGAGCAGTACTTC.

For the CDR3, the DNA is TGCGCCAGCAGCTACAAGGACCCGGGACTAGGGATGACCTACTCCTACAATGAGCAGTTCTTC. Its translation is CASSYKDPGLGMTYSYNEQFF. The chain uses TRBV4-3 and TRBJ2-1; 8 bases line up with TRBD2. Unmatched junction bases numbered 21, after V lost 5 bases and J lost 0 bases. The CDR3 length is 21 residues. The germline gives CDR1 LGHNA, CDR2 YSLEER.

This clone came up once. J is TRBJ1-2 and V is TRBV29-1; D gene ambiguous. Deletions cut 0 bases from V and 3 bases from J, with 11 bases between. This CDR3 is 14 amino acids long. CDR1 is SQVTM and CDR2 is ANQGSEA in the germline V gene. The CDR3: CSVEDLTSDYGYTF. The CDR3 DNA reads as TGCAGCGTTGAAGATTTGACATCAGACTATGGCTACACCTTC. The complete variable domain, with remaining parts taken from reference TRBV29-1 and TRBJ1-2, reads SAVISQKPSRDICQRGTSLTIQCQVDSQVTMMFWYRQQPGQSLTLIATANQGSEATYESGFVIDKFPISRPNLTFSTLTVSNMSPEDSSIYLCSVEDLTSDYGYTFGSGTRLTVV.

The chain joins TRBV27 to TRBJ2-1; D gene unclear. The CDR3 is made up of 14 amino acids. The germline gives CDR1 MNHEY, CDR2 SMNVEV (reference sequence). Trimming pared 2 bases from V and 6 bases from J, leaving 11 bases between. CDR3 DNA sequence: TGTGCCAGCAGTTTAAACGGTTTTTTCAATGAGCAGTTCTTC. Protein product: CASSLNGFFNEQFF.